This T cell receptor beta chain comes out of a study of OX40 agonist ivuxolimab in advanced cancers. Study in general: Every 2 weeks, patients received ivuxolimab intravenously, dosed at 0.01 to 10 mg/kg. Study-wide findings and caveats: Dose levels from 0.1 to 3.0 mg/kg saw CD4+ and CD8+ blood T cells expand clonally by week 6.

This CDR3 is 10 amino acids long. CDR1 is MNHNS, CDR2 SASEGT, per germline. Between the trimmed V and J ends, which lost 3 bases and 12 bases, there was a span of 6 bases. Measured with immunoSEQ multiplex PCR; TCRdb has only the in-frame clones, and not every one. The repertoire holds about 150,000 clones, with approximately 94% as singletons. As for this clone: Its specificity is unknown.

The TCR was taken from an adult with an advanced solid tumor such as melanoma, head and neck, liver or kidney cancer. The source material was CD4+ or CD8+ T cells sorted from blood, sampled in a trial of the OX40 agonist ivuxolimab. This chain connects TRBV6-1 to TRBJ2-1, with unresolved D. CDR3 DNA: TGTGCCAGCAGTGAGATCGGGCAGTTCTTC. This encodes CASSEIGQFF.